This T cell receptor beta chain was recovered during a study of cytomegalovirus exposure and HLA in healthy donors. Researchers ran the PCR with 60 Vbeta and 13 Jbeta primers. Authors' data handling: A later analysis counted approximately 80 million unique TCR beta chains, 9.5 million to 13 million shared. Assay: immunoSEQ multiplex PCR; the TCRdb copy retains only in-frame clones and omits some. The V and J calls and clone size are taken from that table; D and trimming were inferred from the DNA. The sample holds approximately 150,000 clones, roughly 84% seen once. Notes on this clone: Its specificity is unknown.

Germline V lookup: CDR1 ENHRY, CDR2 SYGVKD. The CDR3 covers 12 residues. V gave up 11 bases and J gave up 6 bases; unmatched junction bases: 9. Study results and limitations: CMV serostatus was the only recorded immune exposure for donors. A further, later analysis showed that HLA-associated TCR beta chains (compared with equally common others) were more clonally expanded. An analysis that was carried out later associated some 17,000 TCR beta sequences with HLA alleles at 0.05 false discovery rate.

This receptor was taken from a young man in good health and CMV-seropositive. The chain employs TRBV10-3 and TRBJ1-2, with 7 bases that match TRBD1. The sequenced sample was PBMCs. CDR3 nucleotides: TGTGCCTTACAGACAGGGACCGATGGCTACACCTTC. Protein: CALQTGTDGYTF.